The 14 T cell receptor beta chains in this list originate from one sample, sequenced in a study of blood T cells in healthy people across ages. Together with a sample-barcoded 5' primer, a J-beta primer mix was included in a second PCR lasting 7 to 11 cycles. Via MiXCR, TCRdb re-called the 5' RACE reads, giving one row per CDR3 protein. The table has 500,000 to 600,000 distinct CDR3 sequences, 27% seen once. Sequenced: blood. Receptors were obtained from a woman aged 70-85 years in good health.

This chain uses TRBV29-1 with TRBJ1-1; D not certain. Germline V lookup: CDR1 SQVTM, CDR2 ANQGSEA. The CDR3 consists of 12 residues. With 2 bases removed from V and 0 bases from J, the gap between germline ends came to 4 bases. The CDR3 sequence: CSVEYLNTEAFF. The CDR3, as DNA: TGCAGCGTTGAATACCTGAACACTGAAGCTTTCTTT.

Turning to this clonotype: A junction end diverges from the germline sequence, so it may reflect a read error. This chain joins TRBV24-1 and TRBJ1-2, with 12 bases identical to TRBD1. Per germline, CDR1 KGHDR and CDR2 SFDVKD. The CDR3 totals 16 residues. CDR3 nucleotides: TGTGCCACCAATGATACCAGGGGACAGGGGGCGAAAGGCTACACCTTC. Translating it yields CATNDTRGQGAKGYTF.

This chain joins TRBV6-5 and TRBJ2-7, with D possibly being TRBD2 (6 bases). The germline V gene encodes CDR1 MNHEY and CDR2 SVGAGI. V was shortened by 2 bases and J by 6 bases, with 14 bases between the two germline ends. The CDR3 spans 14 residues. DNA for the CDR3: TGTGCCAGCAGTTACACCCACGGGGGTCGCGAGCAGTACTTC. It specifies CASSYTHGGREQYF.

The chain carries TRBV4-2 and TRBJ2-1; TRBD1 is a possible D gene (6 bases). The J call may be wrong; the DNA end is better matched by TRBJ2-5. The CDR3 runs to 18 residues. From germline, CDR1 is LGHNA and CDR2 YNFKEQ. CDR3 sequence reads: CASSQGEHNGGLQETQYF. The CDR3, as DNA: TGTGCCAGCAGCCAAGGGGAGCATAATGGGGGCCTCCAAGAGACCCAGTACTTC.

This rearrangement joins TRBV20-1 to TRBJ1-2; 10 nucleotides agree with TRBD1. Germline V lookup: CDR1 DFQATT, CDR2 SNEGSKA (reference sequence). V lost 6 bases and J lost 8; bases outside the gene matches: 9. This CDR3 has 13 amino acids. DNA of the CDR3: TGCAGTGCCTCCGACAGGGGGCCGAACGGCTACACCTTC. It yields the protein CSASDRGPNGYTF.

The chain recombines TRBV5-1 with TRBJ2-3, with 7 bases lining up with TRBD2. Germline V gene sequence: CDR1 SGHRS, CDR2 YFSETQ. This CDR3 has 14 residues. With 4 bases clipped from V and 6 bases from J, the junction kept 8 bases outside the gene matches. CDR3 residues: CASSTRGDGDTQYF. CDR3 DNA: TGCGCCAGCAGCACCCGGGGGGACGGGGATACGCAGTATTTT.

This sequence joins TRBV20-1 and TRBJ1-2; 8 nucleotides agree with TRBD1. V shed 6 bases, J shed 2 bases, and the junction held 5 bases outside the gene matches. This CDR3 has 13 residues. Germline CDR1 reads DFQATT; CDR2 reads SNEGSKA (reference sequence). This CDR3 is CSATRQGNYGYTF. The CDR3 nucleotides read TGCAGTGCCACAAGACAGGGGAACTATGGCTACACCTTC.

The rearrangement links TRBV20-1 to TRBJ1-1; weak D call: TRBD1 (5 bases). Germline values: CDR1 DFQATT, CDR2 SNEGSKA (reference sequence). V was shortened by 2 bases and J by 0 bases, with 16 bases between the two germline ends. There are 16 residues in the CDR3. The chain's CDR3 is CSARNGWRGLNTEAFF. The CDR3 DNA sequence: TGCAGTGCTAGAAATGGATGGAGGGGATTGAACACTGAAGCTTTCTTT.

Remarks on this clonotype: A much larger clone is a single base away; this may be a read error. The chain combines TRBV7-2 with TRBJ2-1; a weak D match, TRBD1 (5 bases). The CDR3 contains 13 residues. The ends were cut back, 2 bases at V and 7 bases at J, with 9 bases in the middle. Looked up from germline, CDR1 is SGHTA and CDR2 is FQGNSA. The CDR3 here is CASSLHSGNEQFF. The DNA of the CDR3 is TGTGCCAGCAGCTTACACTCAGGGAATGAGCAGTTCTTC.

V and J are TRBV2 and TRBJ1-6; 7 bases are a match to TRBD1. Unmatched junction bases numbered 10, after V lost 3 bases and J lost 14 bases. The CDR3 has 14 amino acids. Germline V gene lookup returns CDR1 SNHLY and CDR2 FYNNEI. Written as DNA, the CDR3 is TGTGCCAGCAGTGAGGACAGGCCCGTATTGACCCTCCACTTT. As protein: CASSEDRPVLTLHF. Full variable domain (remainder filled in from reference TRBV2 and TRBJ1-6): EPEVTQTPSHQVTQMGQEVILRCVPISNHLYFYWYRQILGQKVEFLVSFYNNEISEKSEIFDDQFSVERPDGSNFTLKIRSTKLEDSAMYFCASSEDRPVLTLHFGNGTRLTVT.

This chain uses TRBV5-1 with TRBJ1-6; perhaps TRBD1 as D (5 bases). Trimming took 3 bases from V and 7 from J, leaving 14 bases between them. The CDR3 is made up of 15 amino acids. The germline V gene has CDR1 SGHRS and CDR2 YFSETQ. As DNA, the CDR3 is TGCGCCAGCAGCTCGGGGGGAACGGAGAATTCACCCCTCCACTTT. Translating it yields CASSSGGTENSPLHF. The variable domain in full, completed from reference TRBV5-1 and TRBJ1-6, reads KAGVTQTPRYLIKTRGQQVTLSCSPISGHRSVSWYQQTPGQGLQFLFEYFSETQRNKGNFPGRFSGRQFSNSRSEMNVSTLELGDSALYLCASSSGGTENSPLHFGNGTRLTVT.

This CDR3 reads CSARRDSMNTEAFF. Here the CDR3 DNA reads TGCAGTGCTAGAAGGGACAGCATGAACACTGAAGCTTTCTTT. The chain links TRBV20-1 to TRBJ1-1, with TRBD1 matching over 7 bases. The J segment lost 0 bases and the V segment lost 2 bases, leaving 3 bases of the junction unmatched. Germline assignment: CDR1 DFQATT and CDR2 SNEGSKA (reference sequence). The CDR3 extends over 14 amino acids.

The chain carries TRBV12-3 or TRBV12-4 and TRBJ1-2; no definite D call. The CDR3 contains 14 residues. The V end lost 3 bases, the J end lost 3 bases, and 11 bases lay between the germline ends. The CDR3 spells CASSFRGSDYGYTF. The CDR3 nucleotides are TGTGCCAGCAGTTTCCGGGGATCTGACTATGGCTACACCTTC.

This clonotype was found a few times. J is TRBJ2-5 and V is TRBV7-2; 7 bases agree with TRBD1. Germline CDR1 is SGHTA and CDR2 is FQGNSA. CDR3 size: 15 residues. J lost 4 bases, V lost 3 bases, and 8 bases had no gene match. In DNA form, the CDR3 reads TGTGCCAGCAGCTTGGGAAACAGGGGTGGAGAGACCCAGTACTTC. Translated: CASSLGNRGGETQYF.